Shown below are 29 T cell receptor beta chains from a single sample sequenced in a study of blood T cell repertoires in COVID-19. The table came from immunoSEQ multiplex PCR; TCRdb's copy has only in-frame clones and leaves some out. The table includes about 440,000 clones, around nine tenths detected once. The sequencing input was peripheral blood. All receptors derive from a woman in her twenties or thirties with acute or convalescent COVID-19.

The V gene is TRBV7-3, the J gene TRBJ2-1; TRBD2 aligns across 7 bases. The V segment lost 0 bases and the J segment 9 bases; nucleotides outside the gene matches: 8. This CDR3 contains 15 residues. In germline, CDR1 is SGHTA, CDR2 FQGTGA. CDR3 DNA: TGTGCCAGCAGCTTAACGGGGGACTATTTTTCTGAGCAGTTCTTC. Its protein is CASSLTGDYFSEQFF.

This clone was picked up a small number of times. The chain couples TRBV27 to TRBJ2-7, with TRBD1 as a possible D gene (6 bases). The CDR3 is 15 residues long. Trimming took off 5 bases at V and 0 bases at J, with 14 bases between the two ends. The germline CDR1 and CDR2 sequences are MNHEY and SMNVEV (reference sequence). In DNA, the CDR3 is TGTGCCAGCAGTCCGGACAGTCGTAGCTCCTACGAGCAGTACTTC. Translating gives CASSPDSRSSYEQYF.

In this sample, this clone turned up once. The V gene is TRBV5-6, the J gene TRBJ1-4, with D perhaps TRBD1 (6 bases). The germline CDR1 and CDR2 sequences are SGHDT and YYEEEE. Trimming pared 2 bases from V and 8 bases from J, leaving 16 bases between. The CDR3 is 15 amino acids. As DNA, the CDR3 is TGTGCCAGCAGCTTAAGAGCAGGGGCGAACGAAAAACTGTTTTTT. Translated, it gives CASSLRAGANEKLFF.

The chain uses TRBV20-1 and TRBJ2-3, with D possibly being TRBD1 (5 bases). Germline V CDR1 and CDR2: DFQATT, SNEGSKA (reference sequence). The CDR3 has 14 residues. Trimming took off 3 bases at V and 4 bases at J, with 14 bases between the two ends. The chain's CDR3 is CSASFQGKADTQYF. The CDR3 nucleotides are TGCAGTGCTAGTTTTCAGGGAAAAGCAGATACGCAGTATTTT.

This chain uses TRBV7-8 with TRBJ2-2; 9 positions match TRBD2. The CDR3 has 18 residues. The J segment lost 1 base and the V segment lost 4 bases, leaving 10 bases of the junction unmatched. CDR1 is SGHVS and CDR2 is FQNEAQ in the germline V gene. The CDR3 DNA reads as TGTGCCAGCAGCTGGCCCCAGAATAGCGGGGGGAACACCGGGGAGCTGTTTTTT. It yields the protein CASSWPQNSGGNTGELFF.

The V call is TRBV24-1, the J call TRBJ2-1; a weak D match, TRBD2 (5 bases). Germline loops: CDR1 KGHDR, CDR2 SFDVKD. V shed 7 bases and J shed 5 bases, with 11 bases lying between them. CDR3 length equals 13 residues. DNA for the CDR3: TGTGCCACCAGAGGGCAACTAGACAATGAGCAGTTCTTC. It encodes CATRGQLDNEQFF.

The chain is built from TRBV6-6 and TRBJ2-3, with 13 bases fitting TRBD2. The CDR3 length is 16 residues. Germline loops: CDR1 MNHNY, CDR2 SVGAGI (reference sequence). V was clipped by 5 bases and J by 4 bases; unmatched bases: 6. In nucleotides, the CDR3 is TGTGCCAGCAGTCGAGGACTAGCGGGGGATGCAGATACGCAGTATTTT. This sequence encodes CASSRGLAGDADTQYF.

The chain uses TRBV3-1 (or the pseudogene TRBV3-2) and TRBJ1-1; possibly TRBD1 for D (5 bases). The CDR3 has 15 amino acids. Germline V lookup: CDR1 LGHDT, CDR2 YNNKEL (reference sequence). V lost 1 base and J lost 6, with 15 bases in between. CDR3 in DNA: TGTGCCAGCAGCCAAGGGGGGGGACGGAGCTCTGAAGCTTTCTTT. Amino acids: CASSQGGGRSSEAFF.

The gene calls are TRBV28 and TRBJ2-1; D might be TRBD1 (5 bases). Trimming cost V 4 bases and J 0 bases, with 10 bases left between them. The CDR3 has 15 residues. The germline CDR1 and CDR2 sequences are MDHEN and SYDVKM. DNA of the CDR3: TGTGCCAGCAGTTCCAGGGCCTCCTCCTACAATGAGCAGTTCTTC. This gives the protein CASSSRASSYNEQFF.

V and J are TRBV5-4 and TRBJ1-2, with 12 bases fitting TRBD1. Per the germline V gene, CDR1 is SGHNT and CDR2 is YYREEE (reference sequence). Losses at the gene ends were 5 bases for V and 5 bases for J; bases not matched to a gene: 10. The length of the CDR3 is 16 residues. In DNA form, the CDR3 reads TGTGCCAGCAGTCGCAACGGGACAGGGGGCCGGTATGGCTACACCTTC. Translating gives CASSRNGTGGRYGYTF.

The chain has TRBV11-2 and TRBJ2-7; 8 bases fit TRBD1. The CDR3 contains 14 residues. CDR1 and CDR2 (germline): SGHAT, FQNNGV. V lost 5 bases to trimming and J lost 2 bases; unmatched junction nucleotides: 5. The CDR3 reads CASSTRTGTYEQYF. CDR3 in DNA: TGTGCCAGCAGCACCCGGACAGGGACCTACGAGCAGTACTTC.

The chain recombines TRBV30 with TRBJ1-4; maybe TRBD1 (5 bases). The CDR3 contains 13 residues. Germline V CDR1 and CDR2: GTSNPN, SVGIG (reference sequence). Trimming left V 0 bases short and J 7 bases short, with 9 bases between. The CDR3 is CAWSVQGVEKLFF. The DNA of the CDR3 is TGTGCCTGGAGTGTCCAGGGTGTTGAAAAACTGTTTTTT.

This clone was seen a single time. The chain carries TRBV2 and TRBJ1-3, with D perhaps matching TRBD1 (6 bases). The CDR3 runs to 17 residues. CDR1 is SNHLY, CDR2 FYNNEI, per germline. V dropped 6 bases and J dropped 1 base, with 19 bases sitting between them. The CDR3 loop is CASSPDRIIVSGNTIYF. CDR3 bases: TGTGCCAGCAGCCCTGACAGGATCATAGTTTCTGGAAACACCATATATTTT.

This rearrangement joins TRBV7-2 to TRBJ2-1; no clear D gene. The CDR3 is made up of 14 amino acids. V was trimmed by 0 bases and J by 4 bases, leaving 7 bases between them. Per the germline V gene, CDR1 is SGHTA and CDR2 is FQGNSA. The CDR3 sequence is CASSLATEYNEQFF. The DNA for the CDR3 is TGTGCCAGCAGCTTAGCTACAGAGTACAATGAGCAGTTCTTC.

This clone was counted a single time. The chain joins TRBV14 to TRBJ2-7; D may be TRBD1 (5 bases). Germline assignment: CDR1 SGHDN and CDR2 FVKESK. CDR3 length: 18 residues. V shed 1 base and J shed 3 bases, with 22 bases lying between them. The CDR3 spells CASSQGVPWQGWLYEQYF. In DNA, the CDR3 is TGTGCCAGCAGCCAAGGCGTCCCCTGGCAGGGTTGGCTCTACGAGCAGTACTTC.

This sequence joins TRBV5-5 and TRBJ1-1; 8 nucleotides agree with TRBD1. Looked up from germline, CDR1 is SGHKS and CDR2 is YYEKEE (reference sequence). Germline trimming cut 4 bases from V and 4 bases from J; bases unmatched to any gene: 3. This CDR3 comprises 13 residues. For the CDR3, the DNA is TGTGCCAGCAGCCAGGACAGGGCCACTGAAGCTTTCTTT. Translated: CASSQDRATEAFF.

The rearrangement uses TRBV7-6 and TRBJ2-6, with D uncertain. Germline CDR1 reads SGHVS; CDR2 reads FNYEAQ. The CDR3 is 14 residues long. Trimming took 2 bases from V and 2 from J, leaving 4 bases between them. CDR3 amino acids: CASSLLAGANVLTF. Here the CDR3 DNA reads TGTGCCAGCAGCTTATTAGCTGGGGCCAACGTCCTGACTTTC.

The sample holds one count of this clone. The V call is TRBV5-1, the J call TRBJ2-5, with D tentatively TRBD1 (6 bases). CDR3 size: 16 residues. The germline V gene encodes CDR1 SGHRS and CDR2 YFSETQ. Trimming took 3 bases from V and 2 from J, leaving 17 bases between them. The CDR3 region has the DNA TGCGCCAGCAGCTCCCGTGCTCCGGGACAACAAGAGACCCAGTACTTC. Translated: CASSSRAPGQQETQYF.

The CDR3 reads CASSSQDRGHEKLFF. The DNA for the CDR3 is TGTGCCAGCAGCTCCCAGGACAGGGGGCATGAAAAACTGTTTTTT. The chain has TRBV7-9 and TRBJ1-4; 11 nucleotides line up with TRBD1. The V gene end was trimmed by 4 bases and the J gene end by 6 bases; junction bases not matched to a gene: 4. CDR3 length: 15 amino acids. Germline V gene data show CDR1 as SEHNR and CDR2 as FQNEAQ (reference sequence).

This chain uses TRBV25-1 with TRBJ1-1; D gene ambiguous. Trimming removed 1 base at V and 0 bases at J, with 9 bases between. This CDR3 contains 15 residues. Germline loops: CDR1 MGHDK, CDR2 SYGVNS. The CDR3 DNA reads as TGTGCCAGCAGTGAATCCCAGAAACTGAACACTGAAGCTTTCTTT. Translated: CASSESQKLNTEAFF.

In its sample, this clone was seen once. This chain links TRBV30 with TRBJ1-1; the match to TRBD1 covers 7 bases. V was clipped by 3 bases and J by 4 bases; unmatched bases: 8. This CDR3 spans 14 amino acids. Germline V CDR1 and CDR2: GTSNPN, SVGIG (reference sequence). CDR3 DNA sequence: TGTGCCTGGAGCACTACACAGGGGCGCACTGAAGCTTTCTTT. Protein: CAWSTTQGRTEAFF. The variable domain in full, with the rest retrieved from reference TRBV30 and TRBJ1-1, is SQTIHQWPATLVQPVGSPLSLECTVEGTSNPNLYWYRQAAGRGLQLLFYSVGIGQISSEVPQNLSASRPQDRQFILSSKKLLLSDSGFYLCAWSTTQGRTEAFFGQGTRLTVV.

The J gene is TRBJ1-1, the V gene TRBV5-1, with a weak D call TRBD1 (6 bases). Germline CDR1 is SGHRS and CDR2 is YFSETQ. V lost 0 bases and J 4 bases, leaving 13 bases between the germline ends. CDR3 length equals 15 residues. CDR3 DNA sequence: TGCGCCAGCAGCTTGGGGGTCGGGGGGCTCACTGAAGCTTTCTTT. Its translation is CASSLGVGGLTEAFF.

The rearrangement joins TRBV3-1 (or the pseudogene TRBV3-2) to TRBJ2-4; TRBD1 matches 10 bases. V dropped 0 bases and J dropped 7; count of bases not matched to a gene: 3. The CDR3 has 15 amino acids. CDR1 and CDR2 (germline): LGHDT, YNNKEL (reference sequence). DNA of the CDR3: TGTGCCAGCAGCCAAGAGGGGACAGGGGATAACATTCAGTACTTC. Its protein product is CASSQEGTGDNIQYF.

The chain recombines TRBV29-1 with TRBJ1-1; a possible D gene is TRBD1 (5 bases). Germline assignment: CDR1 SQVTM and CDR2 ANQGSEA. Trimming took 7 bases from V and 11 from J, leaving 20 bases between them. The CDR3 contains 12 residues. The CDR3 loop is CSGVGGDVRAFF. The CDR3 DNA is TGCAGCGGAGTCGGAGGGGACGTGAGGGCTTTCTTT.

This chain connects TRBV9 to TRBJ2-7, with D possibly being TRBD2 (6 bases). This CDR3 has 15 amino acids. Per germline, CDR1 SGDLS and CDR2 YYNGEE. V gave up 0 bases and J gave up 5 bases, with 15 bases separating them. The CDR3 DNA reads TGTGCCAGCAGCGTAGGGCGGGGCTCCGGGGACGAGCAGTACTTC. It translates to CASSVGRGSGDEQYF.

This clone was seen a single time. The V call is TRBV12-3 or TRBV12-4, the J call TRBJ2-2; D is uncertain. Trimming shortened V by 8 bases and J by 6 bases, and 10 bases separated the two germline ends. The CDR3 is made up of 12 amino acids. The DNA for the CDR3 is TGTGCCAGCCATTTAGACTCCGGGGAGCTGTTTTTT. Amino acid sequence: CASHLDSGELFF.

J is TRBJ2-6 and V is TRBV27; 7 nucleotides agree with TRBD2. The CDR3 loop spans 15 amino acids. Germline V gene lookup returns CDR1 MNHEY and CDR2 SMNVEV (reference sequence). With V trimmed by 3 bases and J by 2 bases, 1 base remained unmatched. CDR3 residues: CASSFGGAGANVLTF. DNA of the CDR3: TGTGCCAGCAGTTTTGGGGGGGCTGGGGCCAACGTCCTGACTTTC.

The chain combines TRBV5-6 with TRBJ2-2; 10 bases are shared with TRBD1. Losses at the gene ends were 10 bases for V and 4 bases for J; bases not matched to a gene: 4. Germline V gene sequence: CDR1 SGHDT, CDR2 YYEEEE. This CDR3 has 13 residues. The CDR3 here is CAAGTGATGELFF. CDR3 coding DNA: TGTGCCGCTGGGACAGGGGCCACCGGGGAGCTGTTTTTT.

This chain joins TRBV5-5 and TRBJ1-2, with D tentatively TRBD1 (5 bases). Trimming left V 3 bases short and J 6 bases short, with 21 bases between. Germline assignment: CDR1 SGHKS and CDR2 YYEKEE (reference sequence). The CDR3 has 16 residues. Written as DNA, the CDR3 is TGTGCCAGCAGCTGGGGGGGATCGGACCACGGGAATGGCTACACCTTC. Its protein is CASSWGGSDHGNGYTF.